These 21 T cell receptor beta chains share one sample of origin, sequenced in a study of blood T cell repertoires in COVID-19. The protocol was immunoSEQ multiplex PCR, while the TCRdb copy is restricted to in-frame clones and leaves out a portion. The table includes 650,000 to 800,000 clones, approximately 90% detected once. The specimen was peripheral blood. These receptors all come from a woman younger than 35 with acute or convalescent COVID-19.

The chain uses TRBV5-4 and TRBJ2-7; 8 bases are a match to TRBD1. The CDR3 has 14 amino acids. In germline, CDR1 is SGHNT, CDR2 YYREEE (reference sequence). The ends lost 0 bases at V and 4 bases at J; junction bases unmatched: 3. The chain's CDR3 is CASSLAGGLYEQYF. The DNA for the CDR3 is TGTGCCAGCAGCTTGGCAGGGGGCCTATACGAGCAGTACTTC.

This clone was seen more than once but under ten times. The chain combines TRBV2 with TRBJ1-1; perhaps TRBD1 as D (6 bases). Germline CDR1 is SNHLY and CDR2 is FYNNEI. The CDR3 contains 13 residues. The V end lost 8 bases, the J end lost 0 bases, and 10 bases lay between the germline ends. The CDR3 region is CASAGEMNTEAFF. The CDR3 nucleotides read TGTGCCAGCGCAGGGGAAATGAACACTGAAGCTTTCTTT. Combining the CDR3 with reference TRBV2 and TRBJ1-1 gives the whole variable domain EPEVTQTPSHQVTQMGQEVILRCVPISNHLYFYWYRQILGQKVEFLVSFYNNEISEKSEIFDDQFSVERPDGSNFTLKIRSTKLEDSAMYFCASAGEMNTEAFFGQGTRLTVV.

The V gene is TRBV6-2 or TRBV6-3, the J gene TRBJ2-7; 10 nucleotides line up with TRBD1. The CDR3 extends over 15 amino acids. Losses at the gene ends were 6 bases for V and 5 bases for J; bases not matched to a gene: 10. Germline lookup yields CDR1 MNHEY and CDR2 SVGEGT. This CDR3 is CASSRLTGGRDEQYF. The CDR3 DNA sequence: TGTGCCAGCAGCCGCCTGACAGGGGGCAGGGACGAGCAGTACTTC.

This chain connects TRBV18 to TRBJ2-7; tentatively, D is TRBD1 (5 bases). The CDR3 is 17 residues long. Per germline, CDR1 KGHSH and CDR2 LQKENI. The V end was cut by 5 bases, the J end by 4 bases, with 24 bases between. DNA of the CDR3: TGTGCCAGCTCAAGGGGATCCATGGGCCGGTCTCAGTACGAGCAGTACTTC. Its translation: CASSRGSMGRSQYEQYF.

This chain links TRBV30 with TRBJ2-7; TRBD2 matches 8 bases. The CDR3 totals 14 residues. Per the germline V gene, CDR1 is GTSNPN and CDR2 is SVGIG (reference sequence). With V trimmed by 0 bases and J by 6 bases, 7 bases remained unmatched. As DNA, the CDR3 is TGTGCCTGGAGTGTATGCGAGCGGGGGATCGAGCAGTACTTC. This sequence encodes CAWSVCERGIEQYF.

The chain joins TRBV4-1 to TRBJ2-5; no clear D. V was cut by 5 bases and J by 1 base, with 8 bases left in between. The length of the CDR3 is 13 residues. Germline CDR1 MGHRA, CDR2 YSYEKL. The CDR3 nucleotides are TGCGCCAGCAGCAGACTCCTCCAAGAGACCCAGTACTTC. Translating it yields CASSRLLQETQYF.

The V and J genes are TRBV9 and TRBJ2-1, with D possibly TRBD1 on 6 matching bases. CDR3 length: 12 amino acids. The V gene lost 3 bases and the J gene lost 10 bases, with 11 bases spanning the gap. CDR1 and CDR2 from the germline V gene are SGDLS and YYNGEE. The CDR3 sequence: CASSAGAREQFF. DNA of the CDR3: TGTGCCAGCAGCGCAGGGGCTAGGGAGCAGTTCTTC.

This chain joins TRBV9 and TRBJ1-6, with TRBD1 matching 9 bases. CDR3 length: 15 amino acids. The germline CDR1 and CDR2 sequences are SGDLS and YYNGEE. After removal of 4 bases from V and 5 bases from J, the junction contained 4 bases not matched to a gene. The CDR3 sequence: CASSLGQGNNSPLHF. The CDR3, as DNA: TGTGCCAGCAGCCTTGGACAGGGGAATAATTCACCCCTCCACTTT.

To note about this clone: The sample carries other DNA sequences with the same CDR3. This chain links TRBV11-2 with TRBJ2-1; TRBD2 agrees at 8 bases. The ends lost 0 bases at V and 1 base at J; junction bases unmatched: 2. Germline V gene data show CDR1 as SGHAT and CDR2 as FQNNGV. This CDR3 is built from 16 residues. Here the CDR3 DNA reads TGTGCCAGCAGCTTAGATGGCGGGGGGTCCTACAATGAGCAGTTCTTC. Translating gives CASSLDGGGSYNEQFF.

The chain combines TRBV5-5 with TRBJ1-5; TRBD1 agrees at 9 bases. V lost 5 bases, J lost 6 bases, and 6 bases stayed unmatched. From germline, CDR1 is SGHKS and CDR2 YYEKEE (reference sequence). The CDR3 spans 14 residues. As DNA, the CDR3 is TGTGCCAGCAGTTCGACAGGGGGAAGTCAGCCCCAGCATTTT. It translates to CASSSTGGSQPQHF.

V and J are TRBV6-5 and TRBJ2-2, with no clear D. The length of the CDR3 is 13 residues. Germline-derived CDR1 and CDR2 are MNHEY and SVGAGI. Trimming removed 2 bases from V and 6 bases from J, with 7 bases in between. The CDR3 reads CASSYRSPGELFF. The CDR3 DNA is TGTGCCAGCAGTTACCGTTCCCCCGGGGAGCTGTTTTTT.

The chain employs TRBV7-3 and TRBJ1-2; tentatively, D is TRBD1 (6 bases). With 5 bases removed from V and 5 bases from J, the gap between germline ends came to 18 bases. Germline V lookup: CDR1 SGHTA, CDR2 FQGTGA. This CDR3 contains 15 residues. This CDR3 reads CASSNGQKRGYGYTF. The CDR3 DNA reads as TGTGCCAGCAGCAACGGACAGAAAAGGGGGTATGGCTACACCTTC.

This clone was seen a handful of times. The chain recombines TRBV19 with TRBJ1-6, with D hard to call. Germline-derived CDR1 and CDR2 are LNHDA and SQIVND (reference sequence). There are 16 residues in the CDR3. V was clipped by 5 bases and J by 0 bases, with 11 bases between them. This CDR3 reads CASSVTVSSYNSPLHF. The CDR3, as DNA: TGTGCCAGTAGTGTTACAGTAAGCTCCTATAATTCACCCCTCCACTTT. The full variable domain, rest sourced from reference TRBV19 and TRBJ1-6, is DGGITQSPKYLFRKEGQNVTLSCEQNLNHDAMYWYRQDPGQGLRLIYYSQIVNDFQKGDIAEGYSVSREKKESFPLTVTSAQKNPTAFYLCASSVTVSSYNSPLHFGNGTRLTVT.

This chain uses TRBV27 with TRBJ2-3; D may be TRBD1 (6 bases). Trimming removed 6 bases from V and 0 bases from J, with 13 bases in between. CDR3 size: 15 residues. In germline, CDR1 is MNHEY, CDR2 SMNVEV (reference sequence). Here the CDR3 reads CASRPLGASTDTQYF. In DNA, the CDR3 is TGTGCCAGCAGGCCATTGGGGGCTAGCACAGATACGCAGTATTTT.

J is TRBJ1-5 and V is TRBV5-1, with 9 positions matching TRBD1. Germline CDR1 and CDR2: SGHRS and YFSETQ. The J segment lost 1 base and the V segment lost 4 bases, leaving 6 bases of the junction unmatched. This CDR3 region has 16 residues. CDR3 sequence: CASSLGDRASNQPQHF. CDR3 in DNA: TGCGCCAGCAGCCTCGGGGACAGGGCGAGCAATCAGCCCCAGCATTTT.

This rearrangement joins TRBV5-1 to TRBJ1-6; D is unclear. Germline V gene data show CDR1 as SGHRS and CDR2 as YFSETQ. V lost 1 base, J lost 7 bases, and 12 bases lay in between. The CDR3 length is 15 residues. In DNA, the CDR3 is TGCGCCAGCAGCTTGAATCTTGGGCCGAATTCACCCCTCCACTTT. Translating it yields CASSLNLGPNSPLHF.

The V call is TRBV7-3, the J call TRBJ2-7, with D hard to call. The V gene's germline CDR1 is SGHTA and CDR2 FQGTGA. The CDR3 runs 13 residues. V lost 5 bases, J lost 3 bases, and 11 bases lay in between. CDR3 sequence (DNA): TGTGCCAGCAGCCGATACCCCGGCTACGAGCAGTACTTC. It specifies CASSRYPGYEQYF. Supplemented by reference TRBV7-3 and TRBJ2-7, the full variable domain reads GAGVSQTPSNKVTEKGKYVELRCDPISGHTALYWYRQSLGQGPEFLIYFQGTGAADDSGLPNDRFFAVRPEGSVSTLKIQRTERGDSAVYLCASSRYPGYEQYFGPGTRLTVT.

The rearrangement uses TRBV5-1 and TRBJ1-2; D call uncertain. The CDR3 length is 13 residues. Deletions cut 4 bases from V and 4 bases from J, with 11 bases between. Germline-derived CDR1 and CDR2 are SGHRS and YFSETQ. The CDR3 loop reads CASSDSPSYGYTF. DNA of the CDR3: TGCGCCAGCAGCGACTCACCCAGCTATGGCTACACCTTC.

The V call is TRBV4-3, the J call TRBJ1-1, with D tentatively TRBD1 (6 bases). Germline CDR1 LGHNA, CDR2 YSLEER. Trimming removed 0 bases at V and 3 bases at J, with 11 bases between. This CDR3 spans 15 amino acids. The CDR3: CASSQDQGPDTEAFF. CDR3 DNA sequence: TGCGCCAGCAGCCAAGATCAGGGGCCGGACACTGAAGCTTTCTTT.

This clone was detected only once. This sequence joins TRBV4-3 and TRBJ1-2; the match to TRBD1 covers 7 bases. The CDR3 runs to 15 residues. Germline lookup yields CDR1 LGHNA and CDR2 YSLEER. V lost 1 base to trimming and J lost 7 bases; unmatched junction nucleotides: 9. CDR3 coding DNA: TGCGCCAGCAGCCAAGGAATCGGGACAGACGCTGGCTACACCTTC. This translates into CASSQGIGTDAGYTF.

The chain carries TRBV7-9 and TRBJ1-1; possibly TRBD1 for D (5 bases). The CDR3 runs to 14 residues. Germline CDR1 reads SEHNR; CDR2 reads FQNEAQ (reference sequence). Deletions cut 6 bases from V and 6 bases from J, with 17 bases between. CDR3 nucleotides: TGTGCCAGCAGTTTGGAGGGGATCATAGCTGAAGCTTTCTTT. It codes for CASSLEGIIAEAFF.